This T cell receptor (beta chain) appears in the sequencing data of a study of cytomegalovirus exposure and HLA in healthy donors. Looked up from germline, CDR1 is MDHEN and CDR2 is SYDVKM. The CDR3 extends over 14 amino acids. The trim removed 6 bases at V and 3 bases at J, leaving 8 bases unmatched. Here immunoSEQ multiplex PCR was the method, and the copy in TCRdb shows in-frame clones only, minus some. The sample has roughly 70,000 clones, about 95% seen once. The clonotype originates from a man between 18 and 35 years old in good health and CMV-seronegative. The chain combines TRBV28 with TRBJ2-7; 7 nucleotides match TRBD1. The sample taken for sequencing was PBMCs. CDR3 in amino acids: CASSFPHRGYEQYF. CDR3 in DNA: TGTGCCAGCAGCTTCCCTCACAGGGGCTACGAGCAGTACTTC.